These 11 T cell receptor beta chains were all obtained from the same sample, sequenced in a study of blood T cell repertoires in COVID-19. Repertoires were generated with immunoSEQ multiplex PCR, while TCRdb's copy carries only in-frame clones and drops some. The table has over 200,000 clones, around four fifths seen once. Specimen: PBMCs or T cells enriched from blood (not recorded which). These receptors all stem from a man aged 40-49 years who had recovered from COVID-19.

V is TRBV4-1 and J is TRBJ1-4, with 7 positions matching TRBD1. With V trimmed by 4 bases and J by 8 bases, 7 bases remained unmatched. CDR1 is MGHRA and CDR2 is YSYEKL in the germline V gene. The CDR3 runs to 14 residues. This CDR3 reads CASSPGQVREKLFF. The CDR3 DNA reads TGCGCCAGCAGCCCAGGACAGGTACGGGAAAAACTGTTTTTT.

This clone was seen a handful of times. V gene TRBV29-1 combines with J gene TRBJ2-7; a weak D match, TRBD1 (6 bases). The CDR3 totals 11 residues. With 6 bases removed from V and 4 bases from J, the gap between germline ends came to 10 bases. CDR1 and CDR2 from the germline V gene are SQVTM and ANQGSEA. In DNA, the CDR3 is TGCAGCGTAGCAACAGGGTACGAGCAGTACTTC. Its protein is CSVATGYEQYF.

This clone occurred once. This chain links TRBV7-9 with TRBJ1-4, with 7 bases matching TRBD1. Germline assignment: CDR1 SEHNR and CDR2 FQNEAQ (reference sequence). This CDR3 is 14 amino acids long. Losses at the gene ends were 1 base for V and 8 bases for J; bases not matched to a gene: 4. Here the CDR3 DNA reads TGTGCCAGCAGCTTAGTGGGACAGCGGGAAAAACTGTTTTTT. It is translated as CASSLVGQREKLFF.

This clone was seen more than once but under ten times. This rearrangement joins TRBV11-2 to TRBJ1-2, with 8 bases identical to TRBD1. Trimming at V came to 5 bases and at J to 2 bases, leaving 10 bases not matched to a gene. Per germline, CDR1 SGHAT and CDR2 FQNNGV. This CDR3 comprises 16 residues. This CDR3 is CASSGLRTGLNYGYTF. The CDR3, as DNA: TGTGCCAGCAGCGGACTCCGGACAGGGTTGAACTATGGCTACACCTTC. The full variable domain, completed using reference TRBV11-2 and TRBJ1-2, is EAGVAQSPRYKIIEKRQSVAFWCNPISGHATLYWYQQILGQGPKLLIQFQNNGVVDDSQLPKDRFSAERLKGVDSTLKIQPAKLEDSAVYLCASSGLRTGLNYGYTFGSGTRLTVV.

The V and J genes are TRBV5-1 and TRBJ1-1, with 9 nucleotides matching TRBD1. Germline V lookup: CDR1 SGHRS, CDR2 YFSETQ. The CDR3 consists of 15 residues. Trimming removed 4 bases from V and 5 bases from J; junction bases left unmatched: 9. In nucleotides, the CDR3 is TGCGCCAGCAGCCCAAGGACAGGGGCGAGGACTGAAGCTTTCTTT. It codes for CASSPRTGARTEAFF.

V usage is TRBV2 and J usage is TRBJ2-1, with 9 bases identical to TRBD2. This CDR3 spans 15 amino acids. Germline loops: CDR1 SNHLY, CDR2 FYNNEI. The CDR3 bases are TGTGCAAGGGGAACTAGCGGGCACTCCTACAATGAGCAGTTCTTC. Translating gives CARGTSGHSYNEQFF.

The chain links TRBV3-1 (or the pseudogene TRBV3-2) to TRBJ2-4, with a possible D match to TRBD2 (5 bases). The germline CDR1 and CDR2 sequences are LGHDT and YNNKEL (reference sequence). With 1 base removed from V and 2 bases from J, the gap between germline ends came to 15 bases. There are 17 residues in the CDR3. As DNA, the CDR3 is TGTGCCAGCAGCCAAGGCCATCCGAGGGTGACCAAAAACATTCAGTACTTC. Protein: CASSQGHPRVTKNIQYF.

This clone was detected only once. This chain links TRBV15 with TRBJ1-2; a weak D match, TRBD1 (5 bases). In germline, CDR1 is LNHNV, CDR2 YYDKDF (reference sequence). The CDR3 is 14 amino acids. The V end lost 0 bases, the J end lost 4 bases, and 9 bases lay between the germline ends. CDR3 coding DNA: TGTGCCACCAGCAGAGATAGGACAAGCTATGGCTACACCTTC. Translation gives CATSRDRTSYGYTF.

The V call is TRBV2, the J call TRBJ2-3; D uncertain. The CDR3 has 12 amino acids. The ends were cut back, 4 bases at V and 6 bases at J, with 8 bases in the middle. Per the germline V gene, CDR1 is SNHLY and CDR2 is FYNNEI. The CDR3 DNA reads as TGTGCCAGCAGTGTCGTTTCGGATACGCAGTATTTT. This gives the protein CASSVVSDTQYF.

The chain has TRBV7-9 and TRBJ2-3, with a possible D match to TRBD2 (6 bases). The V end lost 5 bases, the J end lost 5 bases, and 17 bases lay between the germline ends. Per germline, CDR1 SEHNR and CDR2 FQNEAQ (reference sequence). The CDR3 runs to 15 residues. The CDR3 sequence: CASSGLGGWIDTQYF. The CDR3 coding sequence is TGTGCCAGCAGCGGCTTGGGGGGATGGATAGATACGCAGTATTTT.

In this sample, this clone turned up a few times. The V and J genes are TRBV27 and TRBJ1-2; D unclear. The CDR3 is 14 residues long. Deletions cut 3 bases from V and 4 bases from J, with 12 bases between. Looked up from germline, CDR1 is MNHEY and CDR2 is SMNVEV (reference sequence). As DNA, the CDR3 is TGTGCCAGCAGTTTTACAGCCTCGACCTATGGCTACACCTTC. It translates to CASSFTASTYGYTF.